The 29 T cell receptor beta chains given below trace back to one sample, sequenced in a study of cytomegalovirus exposure and HLA in healthy donors. Amplification used 60 Vbeta primers and 13 Jbeta primers. Using immunoSEQ multiplex PCR, the repertoire was profiled, and TCRdb retains in-frame clones only, with some absent. This table holds 150,000 to 200,000 clones, 77% found once. The sample taken for sequencing was PBMCs. The receptor set was obtained from a female donor in good health and CMV-seronegative.

The chain is built from TRBV28 and TRBJ2-7; TRBD2 aligns across 9 bases. This CDR3 contains 15 residues. V gave up 6 bases and J gave up 3 bases; unmatched junction bases: 9. Per germline, CDR1 MDHEN and CDR2 SYDVKM. For the CDR3, the DNA is TGTGCCAGCAGCCGCCCACTAGCGGGTAGCTACGAGCAGTACTTC. Translated: CASSRPLAGSYEQYF. Supplemented by reference TRBV28 and TRBJ2-7, the full variable domain reads DVKVTQSSRYLVKRTGEKVFLECVQDMDHENMFWYRQDPGLGLRLIYFSYDVKMKEKGDIPEGYSVSREKKERFSLILESASTNQTSMYLCASSRPLAGSYEQYFGPGTRLTVT.

The V call is TRBV7-3, the J call TRBJ2-3, with TRBD1 identical over 9 bases. V shed 3 bases and J 4 bases; nucleotides not matched to a gene: 2. The CDR3 covers 14 residues. Germline CDR1 and CDR2: SGHTA and FQGTGA. CDR3 region: CASSLTGGPDTQYF. The CDR3 nucleotides are TGTGCCAGCAGCTTGACAGGGGGTCCAGATACGCAGTATTTT.

This chain links TRBV18 with TRBJ2-3; the D gene is possibly TRBD2 (6 bases). Between the trimmed V and J ends, which lost 4 bases and 1 base, there was a span of 9 bases. The CDR3 runs to 14 residues. CDR1 is KGHSH and CDR2 is LQKENI in the germline V gene. The DNA for the CDR3 is TGTGCCAGCTCACAACAGCGGGGCACAGATACGCAGTATTTT. Translated: CASSQQRGTDTQYF.

The chain links TRBV27 to TRBJ2-7; D gene ambiguous. This CDR3 is 15 amino acids long. In germline, CDR1 is MNHEY, CDR2 SMNVEV (reference sequence). Trimming stripped 5 bases from V and 2 bases from J, with 16 bases between. CDR3 coding DNA: TGTGCCAGCAGTCTCCTGGGCTCCCCGACCTACGAGCAGTACTTC. This encodes CASSLLGSPTYEQYF.

The gene calls are TRBV6-6 and TRBJ1-2; 9 bases match TRBD1. The V segment lost 3 bases and the J segment 8 bases; nucleotides outside the gene matches: 10. Germline V gene lookup returns CDR1 MNHNY and CDR2 SVGAGI (reference sequence). The CDR3 extends over 15 amino acids. The CDR3 sequence is CASSYGPGQGRGYTF. Written as DNA, the CDR3 is TGTGCCAGCAGTTATGGCCCGGGACAGGGCCGCGGCTACACCTTC.

The CDR3 nucleotides are TGTGCCAGCAGCTTAGAGGCGCTTCTAGCGGGGGTGCCCTACGAGCAGTACTTC. Residues: CASSLEALLAGVPYEQYF. The chain is built from TRBV7-2 and TRBJ2-7; TRBD2 agrees at 10 bases. V gave up 1 base and J gave up 2 bases; unmatched junction bases: 11. The CDR3 is made up of 18 amino acids. CDR1 is SGHTA and CDR2 is FQGNSA in the germline V gene.

The chain joins TRBV5-1 to TRBJ2-7; 11 bases match TRBD2. This CDR3 is built from 16 residues. From germline, CDR1 is SGHRS and CDR2 YFSETQ. The ends lost 0 bases at V and 0 bases at J; junction bases unmatched: 2. The CDR3 sequence is CASSLVTSGSSYEQYF. In nucleotides, the CDR3 is TGCGCCAGCAGCTTGGTTACTAGCGGGAGCTCCTACGAGCAGTACTTC.

This chain joins TRBV19 and TRBJ2-6; the D gene is possibly TRBD1 (5 bases). Per germline, CDR1 LNHDA and CDR2 SQIVND (reference sequence). V shed 9 bases and J shed 0 bases, with 12 bases lying between them. This CDR3 has 15 amino acids. The CDR3 DNA follows: TGTGCCAGCCTGCTTGACAGCTCTGGGGCCAACGTCCTGACTTTC. Protein sequence: CASLLDSSGANVLTF.

This clone was seen a handful of times. V and J are TRBV18 and TRBJ1-5, with 9 bases matching TRBD1. The CDR3 is 16 amino acids. V trimming: 0 bases; J trimming: 5 bases; junction bases outside the gene matches: 5. Germline CDR1 and CDR2: KGHSH and LQKENI. The CDR3 nucleotides read TGTGCCAGCTCACCACCTATGGGACAGGGTGATCAGCCCCAGCATTTT. Residues: CASSPPMGQGDQPQHF.

The V and J genes are TRBV5-4 and TRBJ2-3, with 14 bases lining up with TRBD2. The V gene end was trimmed by 0 bases and the J gene end by 2 bases; junction bases not matched to a gene: 2. The CDR3 is 17 amino acids. CDR1 is SGHNT, CDR2 YYREEE, per germline (reference sequence). DNA of the CDR3: TGTGCCAGCAGCTTGGGACTAGCGGGAGGGAACACAGATACGCAGTATTTT. Its translation: CASSLGLAGGNTDTQYF.

The V and J genes are TRBV4-3 and TRBJ2-7; 11 nucleotides line up with TRBD2. The V and J ends lost 0 bases and 9 bases, in that order; junction bases with no gene match: 10. This CDR3 spans 16 amino acids. Per germline, CDR1 LGHNA and CDR2 YSLEER. The CDR3 region is CASSQDPTSGAAPQYF. CDR3 DNA: TGCGCCAGCAGCCAAGATCCGACTAGCGGGGCCGCACCGCAGTACTTC.

V gene TRBV15 combines with J gene TRBJ1-1; 8 bases agree with TRBD1. The CDR3 is 15 residues long. V shed 5 bases and J 0 bases; nucleotides not matched to a gene: 5. Germline loops: CDR1 LNHNV, CDR2 YYDKDF (reference sequence). CDR3 DNA: TGTGCCACCAGCGAGCCGGGACAGGTGAACACTGAAGCTTTCTTT. Translated: CATSEPGQVNTEAFF.

The chain couples TRBV27 to TRBJ1-1, with 8 bases aligning to TRBD1. The CDR3 is 14 residues long. The germline CDR1 and CDR2 sequences are MNHEY and SMNVEV (reference sequence). J was trimmed by 1 base and V by 6 bases; bases with no gene match: 4. CDR3 protein: CASSLQGGNTEAFF. CDR3 nucleotides: TGTGCCAGCAGCTTACAGGGGGGGAACACTGAAGCTTTCTTT.

This clone occurred a few times. The V call is TRBV9, the J call TRBJ1-1, with D maybe TRBD1 (6 bases). Looked up from germline, CDR1 is SGDLS and CDR2 is YYNGEE. The CDR3 extends over 15 amino acids. Trimming took off 4 bases at V and 0 bases at J, with 13 bases between the two ends. The CDR3 spells CASSRERTVNTEAFF. The DNA of the CDR3 is TGTGCCAGCAGCCGAGAGAGGACAGTGAACACTGAAGCTTTCTTT.

This chain links TRBV29-1 with TRBJ2-4; 11 bases line up with TRBD1. Germline V gene sequence: CDR1 SQVTM, CDR2 ANQGSEA. With V trimmed by 4 bases and J by 7 bases, 6 bases remained unmatched. The CDR3 totals 14 residues. The CDR3 loop is CSVVGDRGENIQYF. CDR3 nucleotides: TGCAGCGTTGTGGGGGACAGGGGGGAGAACATTCAGTACTTC.

The CDR3 bases are TGCGCCAGCAGCTTGGGACAGGGTTATAATGAAAAACTGTTTTTT. Amino acids: CASSLGQGYNEKLFF. This chain joins TRBV5-1 and TRBJ1-4; 7 nucleotides match TRBD1. Germline trimming cut 0 bases from V and 4 bases from J; bases unmatched to any gene: 3. Germline CDR1 and CDR2: SGHRS and YFSETQ. The CDR3 has 15 residues.

The chain joins TRBV7-8 to TRBJ1-6, with a tentative D call TRBD1 (5 bases). CDR1 and CDR2 from the germline V gene are SGHVS and FQNEAQ. CDR3 length equals 15 residues. V shed 5 bases and J shed 7 bases, with 15 bases lying between them. The CDR3 DNA sequence: TGTGCCAGCAGCCCCACGACAGAGTTAAATTCACCCCTCCACTTT. Residues: CASSPTTELNSPLHF. Filled out from reference TRBV7-8 and TRBJ1-6, the complete variable domain reads GAGVSQSPRYKVAKRGQDVALRCDPISGHVSLFWYQQALGQGPEFLTYFQNEAQLDKSGLPSDRFFAERPEGSVSTLKIQRTQQEDSAVYLCASSPTTELNSPLHFGNGTRLTVT.

The V and J genes are TRBV12-5 and TRBJ2-1, with 9 bases identical to TRBD2. CDR3 length: 14 residues. V trimming: 3 bases; J trimming: 5 bases; junction bases outside the gene matches: 2. Germline values: CDR1 LGHNT, CDR2 FRNRAP. CDR3 in amino acids: CASGLAGGDNEQFF. The CDR3 DNA reads as TGTGCTAGTGGTTTAGCGGGAGGTGACAATGAGCAGTTCTTC.

The J gene is TRBJ1-6, the V gene TRBV6-1, with a possible D match to TRBD1 (5 bases). Germline assignment: CDR1 MNHNS and CDR2 SASEGT. There are 13 residues in the CDR3. Trimming cost V 3 bases and J 10 bases, with 10 bases left between them. The DNA of the CDR3 is TGTGCCAGCAGTGATAGGGGTCAGTCACCCCTCCACTTT. Amino acid sequence: CASSDRGQSPLHF.

The V and J genes are TRBV2 and TRBJ2-3; 7 positions match TRBD2. Germline loops: CDR1 SNHLY, CDR2 FYNNEI. Germline trimming cut 3 bases from V and 0 bases from J; bases unmatched to any gene: 3. This CDR3 is built from 15 residues. The CDR3 reads CASSDRTRSTDTQYF. The CDR3 coding sequence is TGTGCCAGCAGTGACCGGACTAGAAGCACAGATACGCAGTATTTT.

The V and J genes are TRBV27 and TRBJ1-4, with TRBD1 as a possible D gene (6 bases). The V gene lost 8 bases and the J gene lost 4 bases, with 20 bases spanning the gap. Per the germline V gene, CDR1 is MNHEY and CDR2 is SMNVEV (reference sequence). The CDR3 totals 16 residues. The CDR3 sequence: CASQALPGHFNEKLFF. As DNA, the CDR3 is TGTGCCAGCCAAGCCTTACCGGGACACTTTAATGAAAAACTGTTTTTT.

This chain uses TRBV5-1 with TRBJ1-4, with 9 bases fitting TRBD1. The V gene end was trimmed by 4 bases and the J gene end by 7 bases; junction bases not matched to a gene: 8. This CDR3 comprises 15 residues. The germline V gene has CDR1 SGHRS and CDR2 YFSETQ. DNA for the CDR3: TGCGCCAGCAGCAATACAGGGGGCGCGGGTGAAAAACTGTTTTTT. It is translated as CASSNTGGAGEKLFF.

This clone was found a few times. The chain has TRBV11-3 and TRBJ2-3, with D possibly TRBD2 on 5 matching bases. Looked up from germline, CDR1 is SGHNT and CDR2 is YENEEA. Between the trimmed V and J ends, which lost 4 bases and 4 bases, there was a span of 27 bases. CDR3 length: 19 amino acids. The chain's CDR3 is CASSWGLARGAGYADTQYF. The CDR3 coding sequence is TGTGCCAGCAGCTGGGGTCTAGCCAGAGGAGCAGGCTACGCAGATACGCAGTATTTT.

V is TRBV6-6 and J is TRBJ1-1; 7 nucleotides line up with TRBD1. Trimming cost V 5 bases and J 0 bases; bases outside gene matches: 3. Germline loops: CDR1 MNHNY, CDR2 SVGAGI (reference sequence). The CDR3 is made up of 14 amino acids. CDR3 amino acids: CASSQTGMNTEAFF. CDR3 nucleotides: TGTGCCAGCAGTCAGACAGGGATGAACACTGAAGCTTTCTTT.

The rearrangement uses TRBV5-1 and TRBJ1-2, with D possibly matching TRBD1 (6 bases). Between the trimmed V and J ends, which lost 0 bases and 4 bases, there was a span of 10 bases. Germline CDR1 SGHRS, CDR2 YFSETQ. The CDR3 covers 14 residues. CDR3 residues: CASSLVQGTYGYTF. The CDR3 DNA is TGCGCCAGCAGCTTGGTTCAGGGGACCTATGGCTACACCTTC. Based on the CDR3 plus reference TRBV5-1 and TRBJ1-2, the full variable domain is KAGVTQTPRYLIKTRGQQVTLSCSPISGHRSVSWYQQTPGQGLQFLFEYFSETQRNKGNFPGRFSGRQFSNSRSEMNVSTLELGDSALYLCASSLVQGTYGYTFGSGTRLTVV.

The J gene is TRBJ1-2, the V gene TRBV5-1; 8 bases fit TRBD1. CDR1 SGHRS and CDR2 YFSETQ come from the germline V gene. Unmatched junction bases numbered 3, after V lost 3 bases and J lost 2 bases. This CDR3 has 14 amino acids. CDR3 sequence reads: CASSWGQENYGYTF. In nucleotides, the CDR3 is TGCGCCAGCAGCTGGGGACAGGAAAACTATGGCTACACCTTC.

The V call is TRBV6-1, the J call TRBJ1-4; unclear D gene. Trimming cost V 5 bases and J 6 bases, with 10 bases left between them. In germline, CDR1 is MNHNS, CDR2 SASEGT. There are 13 residues in the CDR3. The CDR3 is CASSLGRDEKLFF. The CDR3 region has the DNA TGTGCCAGCAGTCTCGGGCGGGATGAAAAACTGTTTTTT.

This clone came up a few times. The chain combines TRBV11-2 with TRBJ1-1; perhaps TRBD1 as D (5 bases). Germline V CDR1 and CDR2: SGHAT, FQNNGV. The CDR3 is made up of 11 amino acids. Trimming removed 2 bases at V and 8 bases at J, with 6 bases between. This CDR3 reads CASSLTGEAFF. Written as DNA, the CDR3 is TGTGCCAGCAGCTTAACAGGAGAAGCTTTCTTT. Based on the CDR3 plus reference TRBV11-2 and TRBJ1-1, the full variable domain is EAGVAQSPRYKIIEKRQSVAFWCNPISGHATLYWYQQILGQGPKLLIQFQNNGVVDDSQLPKDRFSAERLKGVDSTLKIQPAKLEDSAVYLCASSLTGEAFFGQGTRLTVV.

This chain uses TRBV9 with TRBJ1-1; 7 bases agree with TRBD1. Per the germline V gene, CDR1 is SGDLS and CDR2 is YYNGEE. V lost 4 bases to trimming and J lost 0 bases; unmatched junction nucleotides: 6. The CDR3 totals 15 residues. Here the CDR3 reads CASSPGQVLNTEAFF. The DNA for the CDR3 is TGTGCCAGCAGCCCCGGACAGGTTTTGAACACTGAAGCTTTCTTT.